The clone carrying this T cell receptor (beta chain) has ten or more counts. The sample comes from a study of T-cell reconstitution after alpha-beta-depleted transplantation in children. Unique molecular identifiers were incorporated during preparation of the TCRbeta library. TCRdb reanalysed the PCR reads using MiXCR and keeps one entry per CDR3 protein. The data show about 240,000 distinct CDR3 sequences, 12% seen once. Germline CDR1 and CDR2: SGHVS and FQNEAQ. This CDR3 has 15 amino acids. The V end lost 1 base, the J end lost 0 bases, and 8 bases lay between the germline ends. The source of this sequence is a human donor who donated a stem cell graft to a child with acute lymphoblastic leukemia. The sequencing used PBMCs from the stem cell graft donor, collected from the stem cell graft. The V and J genes are TRBV7-8 and TRBJ2-3, with a tentative D call TRBD2 (6 bases). CDR3 protein: CASSLGGTSTDTQYF. CDR3 sequence (DNA): TGTGCCAGCAGCTTAGGGGGGACTAGCACAGATACGCAGTATTTT.